These 30 T cell receptor beta chains were all obtained from the same sample, sequenced in a study of blood T cell repertoires in COVID-19. Sequencing used immunoSEQ multiplex PCR; TCRdb keeps in-frame clones, though not all of them. The sample has 150,000 or so clones; about 81% are singletons. The sample comprised peripheral blood. These receptors all stem from a human donor in a cohort sampled during active COVID-19.

This clone was observed a handful of times. The rearrangement uses TRBV6-5 and TRBJ1-3; D might be TRBD1 (6 bases). Germline V gene sequence: CDR1 MNHEY, CDR2 SVGAGI. CDR3 length: 15 amino acids. V lost 4 bases, J lost 6 bases, and 16 bases lay in between. The CDR3 DNA reads TGTGCCAGCAGTTCCCCGAGGGGGAAGGAAAACACCATATATTTT. Translated: CASSSPRGKENTIYF.

The rearrangement joins TRBV7-3 to TRBJ2-1, with D perhaps TRBD1 (5 bases). The ends were cut back, 0 bases at V and 4 bases at J, with 10 bases in the middle. This CDR3 is built from 15 residues. Looked up from germline, CDR1 is SGHTA and CDR2 is FQGTGA. The CDR3 loop is CASSLTTGTYNEQFF. The CDR3 DNA follows: TGTGCCAGCAGCTTAACAACAGGAACTTACAATGAGCAGTTCTTC. The full variable domain, its missing parts supplied by reference TRBV7-3 and TRBJ2-1, is GAGVSQTPSNKVTEKGKYVELRCDPISGHTALYWYRQSLGQGPEFLIYFQGTGAADDSGLPNDRFFAVRPEGSVSTLKIQRTERGDSAVYLCASSLTTGTYNEQFFGPGTRLTVL.

CDR3 residues: CASSVGDRSTYEQYF. The CDR3 DNA follows: TGTGCCAGCAGCGTAGGGGACAGGAGCACCTACGAGCAGTACTTC. This chain connects TRBV9 to TRBJ2-7; 8 nucleotides agree with TRBD1. V lost 0 bases and J lost 2; bases outside the gene matches: 4. CDR1 and CDR2 from the germline V gene are SGDLS and YYNGEE. The CDR3 length is 15 residues.

The chain has TRBV5-7 and TRBJ1-5; D is undetermined. TRBV5-7 is flagged as an ORF with uncertain function. The CDR3 runs to 16 residues. Trimming stripped 4 bases from V and 4 bases from J, with 18 bases between. In DNA form, the CDR3 reads TGTGCCAGCAGCGAGATGAGCCATATGGAGAATCAGCCCCAGCATTTT. This codes for CASSEMSHMENQPQHF.

The rearrangement links TRBV12-1 to TRBJ2-1; the D call of TRBD1 is as the table states it, not checked on the DNA. TRBV12-1 is a recognized pseudogene. This CDR3 is 16 amino acids long. CDR3 region: CASSFNPGDREIEQFF. The DNA for the CDR3 is TGTGCCAGCAGCTTTAATCCCGGGGACAGGGAGATTGAGCAGTTCTTC.

In this sample, this clone turned up once. The chain couples TRBV3-1 (or the pseudogene TRBV3-2) to TRBJ2-6, with TRBD1 identical over 8 bases. V lost 5 bases, J lost 1 base, and 7 bases stayed unmatched. Per germline, CDR1 LGHDT and CDR2 YNNKEL (reference sequence). This CDR3 comprises 17 residues. The CDR3 spells CASSRQGTRSGANVLTF. CDR3 bases: TGTGCCAGCAGCAGACAGGGGACGAGATCTGGGGCCAACGTCCTGACTTTC.

The V call is TRBV18, the J call TRBJ2-7, with TRBD1 identical over 10 bases. With 5 bases clipped from V and 2 bases from J, the junction kept 6 bases outside the gene matches. CDR1 KGHSH and CDR2 LQKENI come from the germline V gene. The CDR3 is 15 amino acids. The CDR3 reads CASSARDRGTYEQYF. In DNA form, the CDR3 reads TGTGCCAGCTCAGCGAGGGACAGGGGCACCTACGAGCAGTACTTC.

The chain couples TRBV28 to TRBJ2-5; 11 bases agree with TRBD2. The germline gives CDR1 MDHEN, CDR2 SYDVKM. CDR3 length: 14 residues. V lost 6 bases to trimming and J lost 7 bases; unmatched junction nucleotides: 7. The CDR3 bases are TGTGCCAGCAGCCAAGCTAGCGGGGGGTTGACCCAGTACTTC. Translated, it gives CASSQASGGLTQYF. The variable domain in full, completed from reference TRBV28 and TRBJ2-5, reads DVKVTQSSRYLVKRTGEKVFLECVQDMDHENMFWYRQDPGLGLRLIYFSYDVKMKEKGDIPEGYSVSREKKERFSLILESASTNQTSMYLCASSQASGGLTQYFGPGTRLLVL.

This sequence joins TRBV28 and TRBJ1-2; D unclear. Germline-derived CDR1 and CDR2 are MDHEN and SYDVKM. The V end lost 7 bases, the J end lost 8 bases, and 20 bases lay between the germline ends. This CDR3 is 14 amino acids long. Here the CDR3 DNA reads TGTGCCAGCACTAGAGGCGGGGAAAGAACGGGCTACACCTTC. Translated: CASTRGGERTGYTF.

This clone turned up a few times. The J gene is TRBJ2-1, the V gene TRBV6-5, with D possibly TRBD1 on 5 matching bases. With 0 bases removed from V and 10 bases from J, the gap between germline ends came to 13 bases. Germline V CDR1 and CDR2: MNHEY, SVGAGI. This CDR3 has 14 amino acids. The CDR3 bases are TGTGCCAGCAGTTACTCGGGTCGTGGGGCCGAGCAGTTCTTC. It yields the protein CASSYSGRGAEQFF.

In DNA form, the CDR3 reads TGTGCCAGCAGCCCCATAAAGAGGACTAGCGGCCCCTACGAGCAGTACTTC. This codes for CASSPIKRTSGPYEQYF. This chain connects TRBV11-2 to TRBJ2-7, with 10 nucleotides matching TRBD2. V lost 5 bases and J lost 2; bases outside the gene matches: 12. This CDR3 spans 17 amino acids. Germline V gives CDR1 SGHAT, CDR2 FQNNGV.

CDR3: CASSPLGAGGGGGYTF. CDR3 bases: TGTGCCAGCAGCCCCCTGGGGGCAGGGGGCGGCGGTGGCTACACCTTC. The chain couples TRBV7-2 to TRBJ1-2, with 8 bases aligning to TRBD1. Germline CDR1 reads SGHTA; CDR2 reads FQGNSA. The CDR3 extends over 16 amino acids. V shed 5 bases and J 7 bases; nucleotides not matched to a gene: 15.

In its sample, this clone was seen once. DNA of the CDR3: TGCGCCAGCAGCTTTGAAGGGAGGTACACTGAAGCTTTCTTT. As protein: CASSFEGRYTEAFF. The V call is TRBV5-1, the J call TRBJ1-1, with unresolved D. The CDR3 length is 14 residues. Germline CDR1 SGHRS, CDR2 YFSETQ. Trimming cost V 2 bases and J 3 bases, with 11 bases left between them.

This chain connects TRBV19 to TRBJ2-1, with D perhaps matching TRBD1 (5 bases). Germline CDR1 LNHDA, CDR2 SQIVND (reference sequence). V was cut by 3 bases and J by 0 bases, with 15 bases left in between. The CDR3 contains 17 residues. CDR3 in DNA: TGTGCCAGTAGTATGAGAAGGGGCTTGAGCTCCTACAATGAGCAGTTCTTC. This translates into CASSMRRGLSSYNEQFF.

The CDR3 protein is CASSQDRGVNNSPLHF. The CDR3 nucleotides are TGCGCCAGCAGCCAGGACAGGGGGGTTAATAATTCACCCCTCCACTTT. J is TRBJ1-6 and V is TRBV4-3; TRBD1 agrees at 10 bases. Unmatched junction bases numbered 4, after V lost 3 bases and J lost 5 bases. The CDR3 length is 16 residues. Germline assignment: CDR1 LGHNA and CDR2 YSLEER.

This CDR3 reads CASSLRSAVNTGELFF. In DNA, the CDR3 is TGCGCCAGCAGCTTGCGGTCGGCGGTGAACACCGGGGAGCTGTTTTTT. The rearrangement uses TRBV5-1 and TRBJ2-2; D gene uncertain. CDR1 is SGHRS and CDR2 is YFSETQ in the germline V gene. Trimming stripped 1 base from V and 1 base from J, with 11 bases between. The CDR3 sequence is 16 residues long.

This sequence joins TRBV7-3 and TRBJ1-6; 9 bases fit TRBD1. V shed 5 bases and J 10 bases; nucleotides not matched to a gene: 6. CDR3 length: 14 residues. CDR1 and CDR2 from the germline V gene are SGHTA and FQGTGA. CDR3 coding DNA: TGTGCCAGCAGCCTCCGACAGGGGGAATCACCCCTCCACTTT. This sequence encodes CASSLRQGESPLHF.

This rearrangement joins TRBV2 to TRBJ2-2, with TRBD2 matching 12 bases. There are 17 residues in the CDR3. The V gene's germline CDR1 is SNHLY and CDR2 FYNNEI. Trimming removed 8 bases from V and 6 bases from J; junction bases left unmatched: 13. The CDR3 loop is CASGPRASGGAAGELFF. DNA for the CDR3: TGTGCCAGCGGGCCCCGGGCTAGCGGGGGGGCGGCCGGGGAGCTGTTTTTT.

Only a few counts were recorded for this clone. The chain links TRBV7-9 to TRBJ1-2; 8 bases map to TRBD1. Germline V gene sequence: CDR1 SEHNR, CDR2 FQNEAQ (reference sequence). The V gene end was trimmed by 5 bases and the J gene end by 7 bases; junction bases not matched to a gene: 6. The CDR3 loop spans 13 amino acids. CDR3 sequence (DNA): TGTGCCAGCAGCCCAGACAGGGGTGGTGGCTACACCTTC. This translates into CASSPDRGGGYTF. Variable domain in full (rest from reference TRBV7-9 and TRBJ1-2): DTGVSQNPRHKITKRGQNVTFRCDPISEHNRLYWYRQTLGQGPEFLTYFQNEAQLEKSRLLSDRFSAERPKGSFSTLEIQRTEQGDSAMYLCASSPDRGGGYTFGSGTRLTVV.

The V gene is TRBV12-5, the J gene TRBJ1-5; no definite D call. Trimming left V 3 bases short and J 6 bases short, with 24 bases between. This CDR3 spans 18 amino acids. From germline, CDR1 is LGHNT and CDR2 FRNRAP. The CDR3 DNA follows: TGTGCTAGTGGTTTTACGGGGTATGATGGGGTTTTAGGTCAGCCCCAGCATTTT. This gives the protein CASGFTGYDGVLGQPQHF.

The chain joins TRBV5-1 to TRBJ2-2; 7 nucleotides match TRBD1. The ends lost 4 bases at V and 0 bases at J; junction bases unmatched: 6. From germline, CDR1 is SGHRS and CDR2 YFSETQ. The CDR3 is 16 residues long. This CDR3 is CASSLTGQSNTGELFF. CDR3 nucleotide sequence: TGCGCCAGCAGCCTAACGGGACAGTCGAACACCGGGGAGCTGTTTTTT.

V and J are TRBV7-2 and TRBJ1-1; D unresolved. V lost 3 bases, J lost 5 bases, and 13 bases lay in between. Germline V gene lookup returns CDR1 SGHTA and CDR2 FQGNSA. This CDR3 has 14 residues. This CDR3 reads CASSFNTVETEAFF. In DNA, the CDR3 is TGTGCCAGCAGCTTCAATACCGTGGAGACTGAAGCTTTCTTT.

The rearrangement uses TRBV5-4 and TRBJ2-5, with TRBD2 matching 9 bases. CDR3 length equals 13 residues. With 9 bases clipped from V and 1 base from J, the junction kept 4 bases outside the gene matches. Germline V CDR1 and CDR2: SGHNT, YYREEE (reference sequence). This chain's CDR3 is CATKRGVQETQYF. The CDR3 DNA follows: TGTGCCACTAAGCGGGGGGTCCAAGAGACCCAGTACTTC.

The rearrangement uses TRBV3-1 (or the pseudogene TRBV3-2) and TRBJ2-3; D is perhaps TRBD2 (5 bases). The CDR3 is 14 amino acids. Looked up from germline, CDR1 is LGHDT and CDR2 is YNNKEL (reference sequence). Trimming cost V 6 bases and J 2 bases, with 12 bases left between them. CDR3 in DNA: TGTGCCAGCAGGCCCCGGGGTTTCACAGATACGCAGTATTTT. Protein: CASRPRGFTDTQYF.

The chain uses TRBV25-1 and TRBJ1-5, with D hard to call. The CDR3 is 15 amino acids. V dropped 5 bases and J dropped 3 bases, with 14 bases sitting between them. CDR1 is MGHDK and CDR2 is SYGVNS in the germline V gene. Here the CDR3 DNA reads TGTGCCAGCAGTCCCCCGGACGGGAACAATCAGCCCCAGCATTTT. As protein: CASSPPDGNNQPQHF.

The count of this clone is one. J is TRBJ2-1 and V is TRBV30; maybe TRBD2 (7 bases). Germline values: CDR1 GTSNPN, CDR2 SVGIG (reference sequence). Trimming shortened V by 2 bases and J by 4 bases, and 18 bases separated the two germline ends. The CDR3 is 16 residues long. This CDR3 is CAWSSGGQGGYNEQFF. The CDR3, as DNA: TGTGCCTGGAGTTCGGGAGGACAAGGGGGTTACAATGAGCAGTTCTTC. Full variable domain (outside the CDR3, taken from reference TRBV30 and TRBJ2-1): SQTIHQWPATLVQPVGSPLSLECTVEGTSNPNLYWYRQAAGRGLQLLFYSVGIGQISSEVPQNLSASRPQDRQFILSSKKLLLSDSGFYLCAWSSGGQGGYNEQFFGPGTRLTVL.

This clone was observed once. This rearrangement joins TRBV9 to TRBJ2-2; TRBD2 matches at 10 bases. The CDR3 length is 18 residues. Germline CDR1 and CDR2: SGDLS and YYNGEE. Germline trimming cut 3 bases from V and 4 bases from J; bases unmatched to any gene: 12. Written as DNA, the CDR3 is TGTGCCAGCAGCGCTCTAGTGGTAGCGGGGGGTGTCACCGGGGAGCTGTTTTTT. Translated: CASSALVVAGGVTGELFF. The variable domain in full, with the rest retrieved from reference TRBV9 and TRBJ2-2, is DSGVTQTPKHLITATGQRVTLRCSPRSGDLSVYWYQQSLDQGLQFLIQYYNGEERAKGNILERFSAQQFPDLHSELNLSSLELGDSALYFCASSALVVAGGVTGELFFGEGSRLTVL.

The chain carries TRBV7-2 and TRBJ1-5, with D possibly being TRBD1 (5 bases). Between the trimmed V and J ends, which lost 2 bases and 7 bases, there was a span of 9 bases. Germline-derived CDR1 and CDR2 are SGHTA and FQGNSA. The CDR3 contains 13 residues. CDR3 in DNA: TGTGCCAGCAGCTTACAGGGCTTGCAGCCCCAGCATTTT. Translated, it gives CASSLQGLQPQHF.

The chain uses TRBV28 and TRBJ2-2, with D possibly matching TRBD2 (7 bases). V dropped 6 bases and J dropped 4 bases, with 12 bases sitting between them. From germline, CDR1 is MDHEN and CDR2 SYDVKM. The CDR3 is 14 residues long. The CDR3 here is CASSWGGGTGELFF. CDR3 nucleotide sequence: TGTGCCAGCAGCTGGGGGGGCGGCACCGGGGAGCTGTTTTTT.

This clone has only a few counts. V usage is TRBV2 and J usage is TRBJ2-7; D unclear. The CDR3 length is 16 residues. Germline V CDR1 and CDR2: SNHLY, FYNNEI. Trimming stripped 6 bases from V and 3 bases from J, with 21 bases between. Here the CDR3 reads CASREAQSDLLYEQYF. In DNA form, the CDR3 reads TGTGCCAGCAGAGAGGCTCAGTCCGACCTACTCTACGAGCAGTACTTC.